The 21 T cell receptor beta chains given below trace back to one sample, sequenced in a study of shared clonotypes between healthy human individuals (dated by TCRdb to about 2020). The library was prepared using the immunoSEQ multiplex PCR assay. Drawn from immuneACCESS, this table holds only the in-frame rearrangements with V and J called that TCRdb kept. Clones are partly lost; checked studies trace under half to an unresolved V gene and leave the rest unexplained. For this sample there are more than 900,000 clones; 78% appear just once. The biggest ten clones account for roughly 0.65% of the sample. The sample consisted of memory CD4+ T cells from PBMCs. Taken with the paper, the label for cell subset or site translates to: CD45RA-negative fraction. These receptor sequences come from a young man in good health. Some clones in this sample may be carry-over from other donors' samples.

CDR3 sequence: CASRRGGAYEQYF. Written as DNA, the CDR3 is TGTGCCAGCAGACGTGGAGGGGCCTACGAGCAGTACTTC. The rearrangement uses TRBV5-6 and TRBJ2-7; maybe TRBD2 (6 bases). The CDR3 covers 13 residues. Germline V gene lookup returns CDR1 SGHDT and CDR2 YYEEEE. With 5 bases removed from V and 2 bases from J, the gap between germline ends came to 11 bases.

The DNA of the CDR3 is TGTGCCAGTAGTATATCTAGCGGGGGGGTCAAGACCCAGTACTTC. Translating gives CASSISSGGVKTQYF. This sequence joins TRBV19 and TRBJ2-5; 12 bases fit TRBD2. V dropped 2 bases and J dropped 6; count of bases not matched to a gene: 4. CDR3 size: 15 residues. The germline V gene has CDR1 LNHDA and CDR2 SQIVND (reference sequence).

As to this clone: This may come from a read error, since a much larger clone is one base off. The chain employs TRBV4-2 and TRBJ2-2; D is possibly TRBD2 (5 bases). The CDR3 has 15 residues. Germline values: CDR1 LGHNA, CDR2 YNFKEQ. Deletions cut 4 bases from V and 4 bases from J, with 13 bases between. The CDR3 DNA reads TGTGCCAGCAGCCGCCGGACTGGGAGCACCGGGGAGCTGTTTTTT. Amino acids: CASSRRTGSTGELFF.

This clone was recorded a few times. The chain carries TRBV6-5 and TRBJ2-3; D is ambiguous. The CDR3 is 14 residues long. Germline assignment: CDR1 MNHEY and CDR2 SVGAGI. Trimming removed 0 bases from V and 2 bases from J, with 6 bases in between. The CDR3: CASSYSWFTDTQYF. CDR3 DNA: TGTGCCAGCAGTTACTCTTGGTTCACAGATACGCAGTATTTT.

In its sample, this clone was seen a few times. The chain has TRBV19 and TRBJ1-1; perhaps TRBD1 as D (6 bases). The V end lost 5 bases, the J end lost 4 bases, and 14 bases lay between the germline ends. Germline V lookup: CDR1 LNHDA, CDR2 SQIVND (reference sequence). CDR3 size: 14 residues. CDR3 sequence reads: CASSLIQGGTEAFF. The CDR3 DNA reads TGTGCCAGTAGTCTTATACAGGGTGGCACTGAAGCTTTCTTT.

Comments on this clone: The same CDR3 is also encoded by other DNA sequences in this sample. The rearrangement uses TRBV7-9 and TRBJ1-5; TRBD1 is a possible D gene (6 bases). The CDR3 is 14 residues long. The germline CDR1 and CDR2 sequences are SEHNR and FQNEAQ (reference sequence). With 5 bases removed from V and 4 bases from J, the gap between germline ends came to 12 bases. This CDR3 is CASSQGGGNQPQHF. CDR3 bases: TGTGCCAGCAGCCAAGGGGGGGGTAATCAGCCCCAGCATTTT. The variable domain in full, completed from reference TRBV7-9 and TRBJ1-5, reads DTGVSQNPRHKITKRGQNVTFRCDPISEHNRLYWYRQTLGQGPEFLTYFQNEAQLEKSRLLSDRFSAERPKGSFSTLEIQRTEQGDSAMYLCASSQGGGNQPQHFGDGTRLSIL.

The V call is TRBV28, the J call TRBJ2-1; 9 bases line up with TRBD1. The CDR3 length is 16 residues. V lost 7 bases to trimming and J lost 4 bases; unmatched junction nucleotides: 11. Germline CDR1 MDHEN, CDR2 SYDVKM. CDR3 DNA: TGTGCCAGCAACCCCTGGACAGGGGTTTTATACAATGAGCAGTTCTTC. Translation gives CASNPWTGVLYNEQFF.

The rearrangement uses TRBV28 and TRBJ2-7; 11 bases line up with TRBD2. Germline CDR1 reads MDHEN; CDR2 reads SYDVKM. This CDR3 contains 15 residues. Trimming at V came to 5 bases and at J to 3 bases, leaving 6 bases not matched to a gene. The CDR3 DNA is TGTGCCAGCAGTCTCCACGGGACTAGCGGCTACGAGCAGTACTTC. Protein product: CASSLHGTSGYEQYF.

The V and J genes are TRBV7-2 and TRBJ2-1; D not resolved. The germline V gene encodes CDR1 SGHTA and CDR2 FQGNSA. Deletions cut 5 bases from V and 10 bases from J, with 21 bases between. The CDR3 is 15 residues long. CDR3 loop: CASSPPPAAEREQFF. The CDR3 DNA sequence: TGTGCCAGCAGCCCCCCCCCGGCGGCGGAGAGGGAGCAGTTCTTC.

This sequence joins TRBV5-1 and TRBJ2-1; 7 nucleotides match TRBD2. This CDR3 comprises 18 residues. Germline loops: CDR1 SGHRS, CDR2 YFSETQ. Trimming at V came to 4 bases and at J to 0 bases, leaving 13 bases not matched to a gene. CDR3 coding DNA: TGCGCCAGCAGCCCAGGGAGCGGGACTCGGCGCTCCTACAATGAGCAGTTCTTC. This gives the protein CASSPGSGTRRSYNEQFF. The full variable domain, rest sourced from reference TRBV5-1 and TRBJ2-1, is KAGVTQTPRYLIKTRGQQVTLSCSPISGHRSVSWYQQTPGQGLQFLFEYFSETQRNKGNFPGRFSGRQFSNSRSEMNVSTLELGDSALYLCASSPGSGTRRSYNEQFFGPGTRLTVL.

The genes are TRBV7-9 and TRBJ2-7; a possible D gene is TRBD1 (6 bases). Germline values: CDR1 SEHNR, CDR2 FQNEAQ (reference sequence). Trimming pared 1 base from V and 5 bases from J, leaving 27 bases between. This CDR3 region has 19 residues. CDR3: CASSLVSLRNRAGDDEQYF. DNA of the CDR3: TGTGCCAGCAGCTTAGTGAGTCTCCGAAACAGGGCCGGCGATGACGAGCAGTACTTC.

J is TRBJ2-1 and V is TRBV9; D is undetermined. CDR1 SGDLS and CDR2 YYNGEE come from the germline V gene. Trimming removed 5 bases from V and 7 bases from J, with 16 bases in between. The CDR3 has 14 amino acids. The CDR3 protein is CASSRMITENEQFF. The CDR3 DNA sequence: TGTGCCAGCAGTCGAATGATCACGGAGAATGAGCAGTTCTTC.

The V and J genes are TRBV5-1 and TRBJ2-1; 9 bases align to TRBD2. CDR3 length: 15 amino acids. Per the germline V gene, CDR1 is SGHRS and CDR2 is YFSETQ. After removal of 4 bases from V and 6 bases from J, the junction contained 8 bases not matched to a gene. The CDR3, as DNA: TGCGCCAGCAGCCTAGGACTAGCGCGCTTCAATGAGCAGTTCTTC. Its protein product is CASSLGLARFNEQFF.

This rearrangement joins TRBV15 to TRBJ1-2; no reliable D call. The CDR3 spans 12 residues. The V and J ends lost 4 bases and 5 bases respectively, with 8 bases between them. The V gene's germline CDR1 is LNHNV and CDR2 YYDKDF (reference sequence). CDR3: CATSTDGYGYTF. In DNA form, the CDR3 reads TGTGCCACCAGCACGGACGGTTATGGCTACACCTTC.

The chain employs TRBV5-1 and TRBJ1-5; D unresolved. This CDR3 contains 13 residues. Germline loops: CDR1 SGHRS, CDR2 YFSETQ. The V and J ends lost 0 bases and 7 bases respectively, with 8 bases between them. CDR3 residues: CASSLAAGQPQHF. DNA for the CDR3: TGCGCCAGCAGCTTGGCCGCGGGCCAGCCCCAGCATTTT.

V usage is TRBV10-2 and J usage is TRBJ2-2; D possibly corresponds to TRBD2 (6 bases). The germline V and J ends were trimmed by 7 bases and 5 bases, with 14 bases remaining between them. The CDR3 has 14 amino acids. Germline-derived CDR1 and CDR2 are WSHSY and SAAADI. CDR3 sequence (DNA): TGCGCCAGCATGACGGGGGTGGGGACCGGGGAGCTGTTTTTT. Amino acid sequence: CASMTGVGTGELFF.

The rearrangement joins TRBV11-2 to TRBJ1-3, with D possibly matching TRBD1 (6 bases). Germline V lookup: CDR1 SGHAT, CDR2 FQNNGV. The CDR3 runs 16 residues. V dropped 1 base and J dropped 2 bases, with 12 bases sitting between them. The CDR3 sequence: CASSLAVGGTGNTIYF. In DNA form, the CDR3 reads TGTGCCAGCAGCTTAGCAGTAGGGGGGACTGGAAACACCATATATTTT.

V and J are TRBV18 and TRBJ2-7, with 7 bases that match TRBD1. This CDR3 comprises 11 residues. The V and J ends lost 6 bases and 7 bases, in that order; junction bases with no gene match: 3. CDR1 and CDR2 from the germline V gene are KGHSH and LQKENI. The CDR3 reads CASSQQGEQYF. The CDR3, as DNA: TGTGCCAGCTCGCAACAGGGGGAGCAGTACTTC. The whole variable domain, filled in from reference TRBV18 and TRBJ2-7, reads NAGVMQNPRHLVRRRGQEARLRCSPMKGHSHVYWYRQLPEEGLKFMVYLQKENIIDESGMPKERFSAEFPKEGPSILRIQQVVRGDSAAYFCASSQQGEQYFGPGTRLTVT.

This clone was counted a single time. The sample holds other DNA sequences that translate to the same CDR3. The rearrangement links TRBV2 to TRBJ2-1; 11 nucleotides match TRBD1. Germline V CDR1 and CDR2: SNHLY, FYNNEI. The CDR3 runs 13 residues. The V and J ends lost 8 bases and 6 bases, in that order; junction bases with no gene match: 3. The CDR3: CASSGQGVNEQFF. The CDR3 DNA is TGTGCCAGCTCGGGACAGGGGGTCAATGAGCAGTTCTTC.

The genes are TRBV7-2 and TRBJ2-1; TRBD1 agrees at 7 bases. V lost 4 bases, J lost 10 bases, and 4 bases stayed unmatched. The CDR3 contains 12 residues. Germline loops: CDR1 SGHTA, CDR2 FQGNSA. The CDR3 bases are TGTGCCAGCAGCTCGCAACAGGGGGAGCAGTTCTTC. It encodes CASSSQQGEQFF. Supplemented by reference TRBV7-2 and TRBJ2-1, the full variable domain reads GAGVSQSPSNKVTEKGKDVELRCDPISGHTALYWYRQSLGQGLEFLIYFQGNSAPDKSGLPSDRFSAERTGGSVSTLTIQRTQQEDSAVYLCASSSQQGEQFFGPGTRLTVL.

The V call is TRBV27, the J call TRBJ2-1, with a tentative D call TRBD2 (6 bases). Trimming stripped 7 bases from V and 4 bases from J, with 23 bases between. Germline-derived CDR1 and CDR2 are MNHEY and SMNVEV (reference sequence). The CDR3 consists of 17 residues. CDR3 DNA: TGTGCCAGCAAACTACTCCGCGGGACCGTGGGATACAATGAGCAGTTCTTC. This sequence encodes CASKLLRGTVGYNEQFF.